This T cell receptor (beta chain) was captured by sequencing in a study of shared clonotypes between healthy human individuals (dated by TCRdb to 2018 to 2021). A note on the overall study: A few men and a couple of women, aged 18 to 49 years, made up the cohort. For each donor, CD4 naive and CD4 memory were each run on three plates, CD8 naive on two plates, and CD8 memory on one plate. Blood TCR repertoires of a handful of healthy adults were deeply sequenced to estimate repertoire size and the extent of clonotype sharing between individuals. Libraries were prepared and TCR repertoires were sequenced by different laboratories using diverse techniques, in order to increase sequencing depth and limit assay-specific biases. Leukapheresis yielded between about 0.9 and 10 billion PBMCs per donor. Study-wide conclusions, independent of this receptor: Because the study included only a small number of donors, the genetic and exposure-history diversity represented was limited. Larger estimated clonotype richness was generally found for naive subsets than for memory subsets. Sharing across four donors was observed for approximately 5% of naive CD4, over 3% of naive CD8, over 2% of memory CD4, and over 0.3% of memory CD8 clonotypes. Based on pairwise subsampling, the degree of clonotype sharing among donors was expected to be affected by sequencing depth. Sampling was restricted to blood, and TCR repertoires in tissue are likely to differ from TCR repertoires in blood. Even with the large sequencing depth, rarefaction of the sorted-subset datasets indicated that sequencing was incomplete. Higher generation probabilities were observed for clonotypes shared by all four sorted-subset donors than for non-shared clonotypes.

TCR CDR3 regions were amplified from genomic DNA by multiplex PCR using the deep immunoSEQ assay. Extracted genomic DNA from each cell subset was spread evenly across all wells of several immunoSEQ 96-well plates, with each plate serving as a replicate. For sorted subsets, each replicate PCR was loaded with roughly 200 ng genomic DNA, equivalent to 30,000 or so T cell genomes. Purified libraries were measured with a Qubit 3.0 fluorometer, size-checked on a Bioanalyzer 2100, and measured again with the KAPA Library Quantification kit. Each immunoSEQ 96-well plate was sequenced on its own single-read 150-cycle Illumina NextSeq 550 flow cell. Under the source paper's analysis protocol: Because only junctional sequences without quality scores were contained in the immunoSEQ output, filtering matching that applied to full-length reads could not be performed. Sequences were annotated with PyIR, a Python wrapper for IgBLAST v1.9, using IMGT germline references to assign V/J genes and CDR3. Reads were removed for weak V/J assignments (E-value above 1e-6), missing CDR3, stop codons, out-of-frame junctions, or ambiguous translated residues. A V3J clonotype was defined by an identical inferred V gene, J gene, and CDR3 amino acid sequence. Percentage overlap between repertoires was calculated by dividing the number of shared unique clonotypes by the size of the smaller repertoire. Repertoire richness was assessed with RTK rarefaction, the Chao1 estimator, and Recon v2.1 estimates of unobserved clonotypes. Generation probabilities for all TCRbeta clonotypes obtained by the gDNA method from a handful of donors were computed using OLGA. The table comes from immuneACCESS by way of TCRdb, which keeps in-frame sequences with V and J called. Part of the clones is missing from these tables; in studies checked, under half for an unresolved V gene and the rest for unknown reasons. The DNA was the basis for D and trimming; V, J and clone size are from that table. This sample holds roughly 2.2 million clones; approximately 95% were observed only once. The ten largest make up about 0.41% of the sample.

Healthy HIV-negative adults with no recently reported acute infections or vaccinations were included as donors. All donors were Caucasian adults living in Nashville, Tennessee, USA. CD4+ T cells were enriched through magnetic negative selection, after which naive cells were positively selected on CD45RA and the remaining negative fraction served as the memory subset. Blood was obtained by leukapheresis, after which PBMCs were separated by Ficoll-Histopaque density gradient centrifugation and cryopreserved in liquid nitrogen vapor phase. Purity and quantity of every magnetically sorted T cell population were checked by analytical flow cytometry. Genomic DNA was isolated from every sorted fraction and measured by UV absorbance on a Nanodrop 2000c. Remarks on this clone: Its antigen specificity is not known. Base qualities are not provided; no much larger clone lies one nucleotide away.

The receptor comes from a man younger than 35 in good health. Some clones in this sample may be carry-over from other donors' samples. Sequenced input: naive CD4+ T cells from PBMCs. Per the publication, the cell subset or site label means: CD45RA+ positively selected.

The CDR3 has the sequence CAWSETSSSGELFF. The DNA sequence follows: TGTGCCTGGAGTGAGACAAGTTCTTCCGGGGAGCTGTTTTTT. This receptor chain uses TRBV30 and TRBJ2-2; the D gene identity is not certain. The germline V gene (reference sequence) sets CDR1 to GTSNPN and CDR2 to SVGIG. The junction shows trimming of 1 base on V and 6 bases on J, plus 12 bases between the germline ends. The CDR3 has 14 amino acids, counting the end cysteine and phenylalanine. Only the CDR3 DNA stays, 42 bases, in frame from base 1.